The clone carrying this T cell receptor (beta chain) was counted between two and nine times. Its cognate antigen is unknown. Coverage ceases 3 residues before the CDR3 finishes, and the germline J gene fills in the end. Measured with immunoSEQ multiplex PCR; TCRdb has only the in-frame clones, and not every one. The sample shows around 21,000 clones, none of them appearing just once. This sample was taken from a study of T cell clonality in common variable immunodeficiency. Whole-study results and caveats: Fewer deletions and N-nucleotide insertions were reportedly seen in common variable immunodeficiency TCR beta sequences.

In germline, CDR1 is LGHNA, CDR2 YNFKEQ. Germline trimming cut 5 bases from V and 4 bases from J; bases unmatched to any gene: 7. The CDR3 extends over 14 amino acids. Reduced serum IgG, IgA and/or IgM plus specific antibody deficiency defined CVID. This TCR was recovered from a human donor with common variable immunodeficiency. Material for sequencing was peripheral blood mononuclear cells. The chain links TRBV4-2 to TRBJ2-7, with 8 bases aligning to TRBD1. CDR3 protein: CASSEGQAVYEQYF. CDR3 DNA (partial): TGTGCCAGCAGCGAGGGACAGGCCGTATACGAG.